The source of this T cell receptor (beta chain) is a study of blood T cell repertoires in COVID-19. Data came from immunoSEQ multiplex PCR; TCRdb stores just in-frame clones and leaves some out. In the table there are around 26,000 clones, roughly 84% of which are singletons. Trimming took 6 bases from V and 4 from J, leaving 19 bases between them. Germline V gene data show CDR1 as MDHEN and CDR2 as SYDVKM. The CDR3 totals 16 residues. Sequences were obtained from peripheral blood. The sequence derives from a human donor in a cohort sampled during active COVID-19. This sequence joins TRBV28 and TRBJ1-3, with TRBD1 as a possible D gene (6 bases). The CDR3 DNA follows: TGTGCCAGCAGCACCGCCGGGACACGCAAGGGAAACACCATATATTTT. This gives the protein CASSTAGTRKGNTIYF.